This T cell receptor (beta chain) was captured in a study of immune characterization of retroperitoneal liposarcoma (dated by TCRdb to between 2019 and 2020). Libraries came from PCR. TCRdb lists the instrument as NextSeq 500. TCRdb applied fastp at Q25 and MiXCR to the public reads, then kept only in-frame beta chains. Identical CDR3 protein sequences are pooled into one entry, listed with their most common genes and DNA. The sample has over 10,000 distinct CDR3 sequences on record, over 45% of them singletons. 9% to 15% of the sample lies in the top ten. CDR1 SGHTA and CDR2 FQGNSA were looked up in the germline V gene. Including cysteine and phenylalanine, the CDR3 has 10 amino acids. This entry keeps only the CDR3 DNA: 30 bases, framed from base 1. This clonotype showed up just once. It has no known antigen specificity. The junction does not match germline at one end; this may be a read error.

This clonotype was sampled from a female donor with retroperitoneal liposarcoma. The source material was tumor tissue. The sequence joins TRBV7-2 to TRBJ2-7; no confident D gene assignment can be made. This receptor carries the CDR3 CASGLEPQYF. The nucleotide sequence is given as TGTGCCAGCGGCTTGGAGCCCCAGTACTTC.